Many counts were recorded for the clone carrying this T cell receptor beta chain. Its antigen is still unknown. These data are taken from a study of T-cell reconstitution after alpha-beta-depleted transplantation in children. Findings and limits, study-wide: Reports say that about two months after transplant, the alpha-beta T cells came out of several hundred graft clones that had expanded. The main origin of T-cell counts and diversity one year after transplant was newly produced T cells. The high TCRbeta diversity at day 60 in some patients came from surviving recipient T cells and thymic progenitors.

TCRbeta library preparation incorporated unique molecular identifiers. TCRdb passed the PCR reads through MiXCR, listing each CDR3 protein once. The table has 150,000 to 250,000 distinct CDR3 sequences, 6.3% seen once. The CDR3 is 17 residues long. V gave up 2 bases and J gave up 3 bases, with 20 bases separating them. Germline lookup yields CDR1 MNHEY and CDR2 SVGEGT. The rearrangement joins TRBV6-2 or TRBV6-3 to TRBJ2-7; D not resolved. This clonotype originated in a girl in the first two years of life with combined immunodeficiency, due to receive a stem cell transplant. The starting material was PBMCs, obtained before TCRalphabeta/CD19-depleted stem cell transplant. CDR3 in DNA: TGTGCCAGCAGTTACCTCCTCCGGTCCCCAAGGCTCTACGAGCAGTACTTC. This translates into CASSYLLRSPRLYEQYF.